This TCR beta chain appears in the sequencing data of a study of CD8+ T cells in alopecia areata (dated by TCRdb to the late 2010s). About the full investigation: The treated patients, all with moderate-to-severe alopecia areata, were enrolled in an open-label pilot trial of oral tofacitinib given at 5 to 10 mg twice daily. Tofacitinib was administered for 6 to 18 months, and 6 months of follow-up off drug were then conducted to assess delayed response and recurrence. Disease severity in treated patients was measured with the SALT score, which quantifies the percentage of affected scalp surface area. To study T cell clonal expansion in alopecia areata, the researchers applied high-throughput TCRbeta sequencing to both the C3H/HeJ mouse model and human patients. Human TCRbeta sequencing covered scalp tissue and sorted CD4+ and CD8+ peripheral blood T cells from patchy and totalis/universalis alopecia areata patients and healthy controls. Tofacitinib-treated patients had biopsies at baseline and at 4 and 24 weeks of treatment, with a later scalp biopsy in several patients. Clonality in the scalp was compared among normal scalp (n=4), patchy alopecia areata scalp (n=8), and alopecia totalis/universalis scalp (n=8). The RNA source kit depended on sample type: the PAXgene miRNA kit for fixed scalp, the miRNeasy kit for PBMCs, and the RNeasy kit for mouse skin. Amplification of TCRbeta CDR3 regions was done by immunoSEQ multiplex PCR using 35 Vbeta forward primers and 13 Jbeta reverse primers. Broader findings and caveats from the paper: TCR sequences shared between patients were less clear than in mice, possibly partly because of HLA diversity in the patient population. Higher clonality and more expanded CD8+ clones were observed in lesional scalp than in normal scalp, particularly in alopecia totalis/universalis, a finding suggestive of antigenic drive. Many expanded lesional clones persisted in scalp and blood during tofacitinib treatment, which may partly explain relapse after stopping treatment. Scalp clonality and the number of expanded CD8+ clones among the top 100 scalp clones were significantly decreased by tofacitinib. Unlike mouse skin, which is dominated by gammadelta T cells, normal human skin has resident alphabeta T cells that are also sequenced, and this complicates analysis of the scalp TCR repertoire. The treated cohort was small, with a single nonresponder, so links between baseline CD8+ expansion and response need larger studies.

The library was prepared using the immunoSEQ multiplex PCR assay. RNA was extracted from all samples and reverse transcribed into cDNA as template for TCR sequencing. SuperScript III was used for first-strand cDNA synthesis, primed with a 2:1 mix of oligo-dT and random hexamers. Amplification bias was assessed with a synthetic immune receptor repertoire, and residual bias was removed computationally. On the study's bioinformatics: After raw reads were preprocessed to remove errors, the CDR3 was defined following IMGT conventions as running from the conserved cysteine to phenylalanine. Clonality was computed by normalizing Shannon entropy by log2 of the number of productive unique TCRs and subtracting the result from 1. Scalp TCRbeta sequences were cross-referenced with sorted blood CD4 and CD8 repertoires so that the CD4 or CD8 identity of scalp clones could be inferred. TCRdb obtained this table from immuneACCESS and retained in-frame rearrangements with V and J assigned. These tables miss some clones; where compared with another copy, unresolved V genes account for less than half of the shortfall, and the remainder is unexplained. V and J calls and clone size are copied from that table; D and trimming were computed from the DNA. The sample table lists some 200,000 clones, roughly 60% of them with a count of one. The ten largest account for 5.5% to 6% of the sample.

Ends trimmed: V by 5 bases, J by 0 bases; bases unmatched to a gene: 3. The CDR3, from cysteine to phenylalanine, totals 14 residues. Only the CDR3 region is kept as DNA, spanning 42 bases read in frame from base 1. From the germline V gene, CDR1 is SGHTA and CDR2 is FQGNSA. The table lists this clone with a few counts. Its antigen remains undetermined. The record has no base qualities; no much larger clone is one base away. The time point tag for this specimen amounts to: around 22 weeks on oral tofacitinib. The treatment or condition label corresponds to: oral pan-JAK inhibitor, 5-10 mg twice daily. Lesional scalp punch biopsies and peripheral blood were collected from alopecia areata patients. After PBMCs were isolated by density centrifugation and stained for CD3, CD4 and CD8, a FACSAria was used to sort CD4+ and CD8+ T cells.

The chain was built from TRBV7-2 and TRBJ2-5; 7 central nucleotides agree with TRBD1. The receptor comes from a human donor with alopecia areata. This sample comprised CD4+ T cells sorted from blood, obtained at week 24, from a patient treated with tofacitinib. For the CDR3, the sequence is CASSPGQDQETQYF. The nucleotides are TGTGCCAGCAGCCCTGGACAGGACCAAGAGACCCAGTACTTC.